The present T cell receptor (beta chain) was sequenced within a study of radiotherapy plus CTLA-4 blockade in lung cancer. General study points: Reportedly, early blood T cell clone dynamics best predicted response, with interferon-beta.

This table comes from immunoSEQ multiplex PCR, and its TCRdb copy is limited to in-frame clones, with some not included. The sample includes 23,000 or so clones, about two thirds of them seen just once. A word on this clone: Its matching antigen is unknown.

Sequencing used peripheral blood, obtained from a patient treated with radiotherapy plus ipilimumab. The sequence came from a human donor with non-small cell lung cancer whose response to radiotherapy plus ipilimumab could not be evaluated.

CDR3 protein: CASRGQGGQPQHF. The CDR3, as DNA: TGTGCCAGCAGGGGACAGGGAGGACAGCCCCAGCATTTT. The rearrangement joins TRBV7-2 to TRBJ1-5; TRBD1 matches at 9 bases. The CDR3 has 13 amino acids. Germline V lookup: CDR1 SGHTA, CDR2 FQGNSA. V shed 6 bases, J shed 7 bases, and the junction held 4 bases outside the gene matches.